These 10 T cell receptor beta chains share one sample of origin, sequenced in a study of beta chain features in type 1 diabetes. The entirety of the isolated RNA underwent reverse transcription, so expressed TCRB transcripts were sequenced. Clones were sequenced by immunoSEQ multiplex PCR, and TCRdb holds only the in-frame ones, with some missing. The sample lists 350,000 to 450,000 clones, more than 11% seen once, with around 0.039% in the top ten. The specimen sequenced was naive CD4+ T cells from blood. The receptors here all came from a man aged 25 to 45 in good health.

The chain joins TRBV29-1 to TRBJ1-2; D uncertain. V was trimmed by 3 bases and J by 12 bases, leaving 23 bases between them. Germline V gene data show CDR1 as SQVTM and CDR2 as ANQGSEA. The CDR3 spans 14 residues. The CDR3 protein is CSVDPSVRRLGHTF. The DNA for the CDR3 is TGCAGCGTTGATCCATCGGTTCGACGATTGGGTCACACCTTC.

A few counts support this clone. The V and J genes are TRBV14 and TRBJ1-5; D may be TRBD1 (5 bases). With 1 base removed from V and 1 base from J, the gap between germline ends came to 8 bases. The CDR3 has 15 residues. Germline V gene data show CDR1 as SGHDN and CDR2 as FVKESK. The CDR3 reads CASSQAGLSNQPQHF. In DNA, the CDR3 is TGTGCCAGCAGCCAAGCAGGGCTAAGCAATCAGCCCCAGCATTTT.

V is TRBV9 and J is TRBJ2-1, with TRBD2 matching 14 bases. The CDR3 loop spans 17 amino acids. V shed 0 bases and J 7 bases; nucleotides not matched to a gene: 6. Looked up from germline, CDR1 is SGDLS and CDR2 is YYNGEE. CDR3 in amino acids: CASSVVGTSGGRNEQFF. The CDR3 DNA is TGTGCCAGCAGCGTAGTTGGGACTAGCGGGGGCCGTAATGAGCAGTTCTTC.

The chain has TRBV7-2 and TRBJ1-2; D is unresolved. The length of the CDR3 is 11 residues. The V and J ends lost 4 bases and 8 bases respectively, with 8 bases between them. CDR1 and CDR2 (germline): SGHTA, FQGNSA. The CDR3 loop is CASSSRLGYTF. The CDR3 DNA reads as TGTGCCAGCAGCTCTAGACTAGGCTACACCTTC.

This clone came up a few times. V is TRBV14 and J is TRBJ2-4; D remains ambiguous. V lost 4 bases to trimming and J lost 2 bases, with 9 bases between them. There are 14 residues in the CDR3. CDR1 SGHDN and CDR2 FVKESK come from the germline V gene. This chain's CDR3 is CASSLAGTKNIQYF. CDR3 bases: TGTGCCAGCAGCCTGGCTGGGACCAAAAACATTCAGTACTTC.

The chain carries TRBV4-3 and TRBJ2-7; 8 positions agree with TRBD1. Trimming took 0 bases from V and 4 from J; bases not matched to a gene: 8. Germline lookup yields CDR1 LGHNA and CDR2 YSLEER. This CDR3 comprises 16 residues. CDR3 DNA sequence: TGCGCCAGCAGCCAAGAAACAGGGGGTGGCGAGTACGAGCAGTACTTC. Translation gives CASSQETGGGEYEQYF.

Turning to this clone: The junction departs from germline at one end; a sequencing error may be responsible. This CDR3 is also generated by other DNA sequences in the sample. The V and J genes are TRBV30 and TRBJ1-2; no definite D call. This CDR3 region has 9 residues. CDR1 and CDR2 (germline): GTSNPN, SVGIG (reference sequence). The CDR3 protein is CACSVGYTF. DNA of the CDR3: TGCGCCTGTTCGGTCGGCTACACCTTC.

This chain connects TRBV6-6 to TRBJ1-3; weak D call: TRBD1 (6 bases). Germline assignment: CDR1 MNHNY and CDR2 SVGAGI (reference sequence). The CDR3 contains 14 residues. The V gene lost 6 bases and the J gene lost 0 bases, with 9 bases spanning the gap. Here the CDR3 DNA reads TGTGCCAGCAGCCGGGACACCTCTGGAAACACCATATATTTT. Translating it yields CASSRDTSGNTIYF.

This clone appeared a few times. The V and J genes are TRBV7-9 and TRBJ1-5; the D is unclear. Trimming shortened V by 1 base and J by 7 bases, and 8 bases separated the two germline ends. This CDR3 is 13 amino acids long. The germline CDR1 and CDR2 sequences are SEHNR and FQNEAQ (reference sequence). The CDR3 spells CASSLDINQPQHF. The DNA of the CDR3 is TGTGCCAGCAGCTTAGATATTAACCAGCCCCAGCATTTT.

V is TRBV30 and J is TRBJ2-1; D is unresolved. This CDR3 has 12 residues. From germline, CDR1 is GTSNPN and CDR2 SVGIG (reference sequence). The V end was cut by 0 bases, the J end by 3 bases, with 3 bases between. The chain's CDR3 is CAWSVDYNEQFF. In DNA form, the CDR3 reads TGTGCCTGGAGTGTGGACTACAATGAGCAGTTCTTC.